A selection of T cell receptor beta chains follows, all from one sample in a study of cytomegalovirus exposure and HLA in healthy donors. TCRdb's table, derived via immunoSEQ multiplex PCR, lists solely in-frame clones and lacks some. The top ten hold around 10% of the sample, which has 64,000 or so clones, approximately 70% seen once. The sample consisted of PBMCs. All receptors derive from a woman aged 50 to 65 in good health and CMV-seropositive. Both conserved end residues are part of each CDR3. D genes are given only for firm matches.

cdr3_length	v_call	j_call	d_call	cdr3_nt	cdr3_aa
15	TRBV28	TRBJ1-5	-	TGTGCCAGCAGCACCGAGGGAGTAGGATATCAGCCCCAGCATTTT	CASSTEGVGYQPQHF
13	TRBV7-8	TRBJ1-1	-	TGTGCCAGCAGCTTAGGGGGAGGCACTGAAGCTTTCTTT	CASSLGGGTEAFF
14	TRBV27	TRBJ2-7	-	TGTGCCAGCAGTTTAGACGGGATACACTACGAGCAGTACTTC	CASSLDGIHYEQYF
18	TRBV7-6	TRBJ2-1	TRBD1	TGTGCCAGCAGCTTAGAAGTTCCCCGACAGGGGAGATACAATGAGCAGTTCTTC	CASSLEVPRQGRYNEQFF
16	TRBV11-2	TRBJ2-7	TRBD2	TGTGCCAGCAGCCTGGCACTAGCGGGAGCCTCCTACGAGCAGTACTTC	CASSLALAGASYEQYF
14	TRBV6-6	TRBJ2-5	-	TGTGCCAGCAGTTACTCGTACAGCCAAGAGACCCAGTACTTC	CASSYSYSQETQYF
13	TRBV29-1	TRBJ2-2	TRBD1	TGCAGCGGCATCAGGGGGTACACCGGGGAGCTGTTTTTT	CSGIRGYTGELFF
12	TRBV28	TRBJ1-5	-	TGTGCCAGCAGGGGGCTCAATCAGCCCCAGCATTTT	CASRGLNQPQHF
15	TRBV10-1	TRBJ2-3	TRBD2	TGCGCCAGCAGTCCTAGCGGGAGGGCCTGGGATACGCAGTATTTT	CASSPSGRAWDTQYF
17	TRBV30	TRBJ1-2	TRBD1	TGTGCCCAAAATGGGGGACAGGTGACCTTGGGGGACTATGGCTACACCTTC	CAQNGGQVTLGDYGYTF
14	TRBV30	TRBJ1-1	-	TGTGCCTGGGGGGCCATATCCGCGAACACTGAAGCTTTCTTT	CAWGAISANTEAFF